This passage covers 25 T cell receptor beta chains from one sample sequenced in a study of cytomegalovirus exposure and HLA in healthy donors. Use of 60 Vbeta and 13 Jbeta primers characterized the PCR. Measured with immunoSEQ multiplex PCR; TCRdb has only the in-frame clones, and not every one. The sample holds over 100,000 clones, under 70% seen once. The source material was PBMCs. All receptors derive from a man in his thirties or forties in good health and CMV-seropositive.

This clone is labeled as medium-sized. The rearrangement uses TRBV19 and TRBJ1-2; D might be TRBD1 (6 bases). V was shortened by 8 bases and J by 0 bases, with 16 bases between the two germline ends. This CDR3 is built from 15 residues. Germline loops: CDR1 LNHDA, CDR2 SQIVND (reference sequence). The CDR3 DNA reads TGTGCCAGTGACAGGACAGCGGCCACTAACTATGGCTACACCTTC. Translated: CASDRTAATNYGYTF.

This chain connects TRBV6-5 to TRBJ2-7, with D perhaps TRBD1 (5 bases). The CDR3 runs to 15 residues. CDR1 is MNHEY and CDR2 is SVGAGI in the germline V gene. The V end was cut by 5 bases, the J end by 2 bases, with 16 bases between. The CDR3 DNA reads as TGTGCCAGCAGTCGCGCCCCAGGGCCTCCCTACGAGCAGTACGTC. Translation gives CASSRAPGPPYEQYV.

The rearrangement uses TRBV7-9 and TRBJ1-2, with 7 positions matching TRBD1. CDR1 is SEHNR, CDR2 FQNEAQ, per germline (reference sequence). V trimming: 4 bases; J trimming: 6 bases; junction bases outside the gene matches: 5. This CDR3 contains 13 residues. The CDR3 sequence is CASSSRDRDGYTF. CDR3 bases: TGTGCCAGCAGCTCCCGAGACAGGGATGGCTACACCTTC.

The genes are TRBV11-2 and TRBJ2-7; 7 bases are shared with TRBD2. The length of the CDR3 is 15 residues. After removal of 5 bases from V and 6 bases from J, the junction contained 13 bases not matched to a gene. Germline lookup yields CDR1 SGHAT and CDR2 FQNNGV. The CDR3 sequence is CASSKGASGAGEQYV. CDR3 DNA sequence: TGTGCCAGCAGCAAAGGAGCTAGCGGAGCCGGCGAGCAGTACGTC.

This clone occurred once. The chain uses TRBV27 and TRBJ2-7; no clear D. The CDR3 is 14 amino acids. Looked up from germline, CDR1 is MNHEY and CDR2 is SMNVEV (reference sequence). V lost 0 bases, J lost 1 base, and 7 bases lay in between. Here the CDR3 DNA reads TGTGCCAGCAGTTTATCTGCCACATCCTACGAGCAGTACTTC. Protein: CASSLSATSYEQYF.

This chain connects TRBV4-2 to TRBJ2-3; 7 bases match TRBD2. The CDR3 length is 17 residues. V gave up 0 bases and J gave up 2 bases; unmatched junction bases: 8. Germline V gives CDR1 LGHNA, CDR2 YNFKEQ. The DNA for the CDR3 is TGTGCCAGCAGCCAAGAGGTGTGGGGGACTAACACAGATACGCAGTATTTT. It yields the protein CASSQEVWGTNTDTQYF.

This sequence joins TRBV30 and TRBJ2-5; a possible D gene is TRBD1 (5 bases). The tail of the sequence fits TRBJ2-7 better, so the J call may be wrong. The germline CDR1 and CDR2 sequences are GTSNPN and SVGIG (reference sequence). The CDR3 consists of 11 residues. CDR3 in amino acids: CAGRQGFEQYF. The CDR3 DNA is TGTGCCGGACGTCAGGGTTTCGAGCAGTACTTC.

The V and J genes are TRBV13 and TRBJ2-3; the match to TRBD2 covers 10 bases. The CDR3 extends over 14 amino acids. J lost 5 bases, V lost 9 bases, and 8 bases had no gene match. Germline lookup yields CDR1 PRHDT and CDR2 FYEKMQ (reference sequence). The CDR3 spells CASLSGRAIDTQYF. DNA of the CDR3: TGTGCCAGTCTGAGCGGGAGGGCAATAGATACGCAGTATTTT.

V usage is TRBV30 and J usage is TRBJ1-1; D is unclear. The germline gives CDR1 GTSNPN, CDR2 SVGIG (reference sequence). CDR3 length: 13 amino acids. V lost 3 bases, J lost 5 bases, and 13 bases lay in between. Here the CDR3 DNA reads TGTGCCTGGAGAGTAGCAAAGGAGACTGAAGCTTTCTTT. This sequence encodes CAWRVAKETEAFF.

The chain is built from TRBV6-5 and TRBJ1-2, with TRBD1 matching 8 bases. Germline V gene lookup returns CDR1 MNHEY and CDR2 SVGAGI. The junction had 9 bases not matched to a gene; V was cut back by 2 bases and J by 4 bases. CDR3 length: 16 residues. The CDR3, as DNA: TGTGCCAGCAGTTACATGTCGGACAGGGACCCCTATGGCTACACCTTC. Its protein is CASSYMSDRDPYGYTF.

The rearrangement joins TRBV9 to TRBJ1-4; unclear D gene. This CDR3 comprises 15 residues. In germline, CDR1 is SGDLS, CDR2 YYNGEE. Trimming removed 0 bases from V and 7 bases from J, with 13 bases in between. The CDR3 reads CASSVDGQVGEKLFF. Written as DNA, the CDR3 is TGTGCCAGCAGCGTAGATGGGCAGGTTGGTGAAAAACTGTTTTTT.

This chain uses TRBV28 with TRBJ1-1; 8 positions match TRBD1. V was pared by 4 bases and J by 0 bases, with 4 bases of the junction left unmatched. The CDR3 has 15 residues. From germline, CDR1 is MDHEN and CDR2 SYDVKM. The CDR3 is CASSWTGYMNTEAFF. For the CDR3, the DNA is TGTGCCAGCAGTTGGACAGGGTATATGAACACTGAAGCTTTCTTT.

The chain has TRBV29-1 and TRBJ1-2, with a possible D match to TRBD1 (5 bases). The CDR3 sequence is 15 residues long. Germline V gene lookup returns CDR1 SQVTM and CDR2 ANQGSEA. V was shortened by 2 bases and J by 4 bases, with 17 bases between the two germline ends. The CDR3 here is CSVEMRGGRVYGYTF. CDR3 DNA: TGCAGCGTTGAAATGCGGGGCGGGCGGGTCTATGGCTACACCTTC.

This clone was seen a single time. The rearrangement links TRBV4-1 to TRBJ1-6; 7 bases match TRBD1. This CDR3 is built from 21 residues. Germline trimming cut 1 base from V and 1 base from J; bases unmatched to any gene: 16. CDR1 and CDR2 from the germline V gene are MGHRA and YSYEKL. CDR3 amino acids: CASSQVVAGGIDWSYNSPLHF. The CDR3 nucleotides read TGCGCCAGCAGCCAAGTCGTGGCAGGGGGGATTGATTGGTCCTATAATTCACCCCTCCACTTT.

The rearrangement uses TRBV6-1 and TRBJ2-5; possibly TRBD1 for D (6 bases). V dropped 6 bases and J dropped 2 bases, with 10 bases sitting between them. This CDR3 has 13 amino acids. Per the germline V gene, CDR1 is MNHNS and CDR2 is SASEGT. This CDR3 reads CASSSTGQETQYF. The CDR3 region has the DNA TGTGCCAGCAGCTCCACAGGGCAAGAGACCCAGTACTTC.

V is TRBV25-1 and J is TRBJ2-3; no firm D call. The V gene's germline CDR1 is MGHDK and CDR2 SYGVNS. Between the trimmed V and J ends, which lost 5 bases and 2 bases, there was a span of 14 bases. This CDR3 contains 15 residues. CDR3: CASSPLVRVTDTQYF. Here the CDR3 DNA reads TGTGCCAGCAGTCCGCTAGTCAGAGTCACAGATACGCAGTATTTT.

The genes are TRBV21-1 and TRBJ1-3; TRBD1, as called in the table, went unchecked against the DNA. TRBV21-1 is noted as a pseudogene. CDR3 length: 17 residues. For the CDR3, the DNA is TGTGCCAGCAGACACATGGACAGGGTGAATTCCTCTAACACCATATATTTT. As protein: CASRHMDRVNSSNTIYF.

The chain combines TRBV4-1 with TRBJ1-1, with TRBD1 matching 7 bases. CDR1 and CDR2 (germline): MGHRA, YSYEKL. The CDR3 runs to 13 residues. After removal of 5 bases from V and 6 bases from J, the junction contained 6 bases not matched to a gene. CDR3 nucleotides: TGCGCCAGCAGCTCTCGACAGGGCCCTGAAGCTTTCTTT. Translation: CASSSRQGPEAFF.

This clone came up a few times. The CDR3 DNA is TGCGCCAGCAGCTTGGTGTCAGGGCGCGGGGAGCTGTTTTTT. The encoded protein is CASSLVSGRGELFF. The V call is TRBV5-1, the J call TRBJ2-2; D perhaps matches TRBD1 (5 bases). The CDR3 loop spans 14 amino acids. Germline V gene lookup returns CDR1 SGHRS and CDR2 YFSETQ. V lost 0 bases and J 7 bases, leaving 10 bases between the germline ends.

The chain is built from TRBV27 and TRBJ2-1; 9 nucleotides align to TRBD2. CDR3 size: 15 residues. Germline V gene lookup returns CDR1 MNHEY and CDR2 SMNVEV (reference sequence). J gave up 12 bases and V 1 base, and 10 bases lay outside the gene matches. In DNA, the CDR3 is TGTGCCAGCAGTTTATGGGCGGGAGGGCCGGAGGGGCAGTTCTTC. It encodes CASSLWAGGPEGQFF.

This chain joins TRBV6-1 and TRBJ1-1; tentatively, D is TRBD1 (5 bases). Deletions cut 2 bases from V and 8 bases from J, with 15 bases between. The CDR3 spans 14 residues. Germline lookup yields CDR1 MNHNS and CDR2 SASEGT. The CDR3 protein is CASSESWGRPEAFF. The CDR3 bases are TGTGCCAGCAGTGAATCTTGGGGCCGCCCGGAAGCTTTCTTT.

V and J are TRBV6-5 and TRBJ1-3; D is undetermined. CDR3 length equals 14 residues. V lost 3 bases to trimming and J lost 0 bases, with 6 bases between them. Germline values: CDR1 MNHEY, CDR2 SVGAGI. CDR3 sequence: CASSYSVSGNTIYF. In nucleotides, the CDR3 is TGTGCCAGCAGTTATAGCGTCTCTGGAAACACCATATATTTT.

V usage is TRBV18 and J usage is TRBJ2-7; 7 bases are shared with TRBD2. Unmatched junction bases numbered 11, after V lost 0 bases and J lost 3 bases. Looked up from germline, CDR1 is KGHSH and CDR2 is LQKENI. This CDR3 spans 17 amino acids. The CDR3 here is CASSPPELTGGFYEQYF. As DNA, the CDR3 is TGTGCCAGCTCACCACCCGAACTTACCGGGGGGTTCTACGAGCAGTACTTC. Full variable domain (rest looked up from reference TRBV18 and TRBJ2-7): NAGVMQNPRHLVRRRGQEARLRCSPMKGHSHVYWYRQLPEEGLKFMVYLQKENIIDESGMPKERFSAEFPKEGPSILRIQQVVRGDSAAYFCASSPPELTGGFYEQYFGPGTRLTVT.

This clone has just one count. V and J are TRBV6-6 and TRBJ1-5, with D possibly matching TRBD1 (5 bases). This CDR3 has 13 amino acids. V was trimmed by 6 bases and J by 7 bases, leaving 13 bases between them. In germline, CDR1 is MNHNY, CDR2 SVGAGI (reference sequence). The CDR3 nucleotides read TGTGCCAGCAGAAATCAGGGAGGGCAGCCCCAGCATTTT. Its protein product is CASRNQGGQPQHF.

This clone was seen a few times. The V and J genes are TRBV28 and TRBJ1-5; a weak D match, TRBD1 (6 bases). Trimming removed 6 bases from V and 2 bases from J, with 14 bases in between. Germline V gene data show CDR1 as MDHEN and CDR2 as SYDVKM. The CDR3 sequence is 15 residues long. CDR3 protein: CASRPRQAGNQPQHF. The CDR3 region has the DNA TGTGCCAGCAGACCCCGACAGGCGGGCAATCAGCCCCAGCATTTT.